The 18 T cell receptor beta chains listed next were all sequenced from one sample in a study of molecular identifiers for immune sequencing clone quantification. TCRdb itself ran the PCR reads through MiXCR, one entry per CDR3 protein. The top ten clones hold roughly 0.83% of a sample with approximately 630,000 distinct CDR3 sequences, about 25% of them seen once. Sequenced input: naive CD8+ T cells from blood, with Jurkat cell RNA spiked in. The subset denotes: FACS-sorted CD8+CD4-CCR7+CD45RA+ naive T cells. All receptors come from a human donor in good health. Some libraries in this study had Jurkat cell RNA spiked in.

The chain uses TRBV7-2 and TRBJ1-2; the match to TRBD1 covers 7 bases. Germline CDR1 is SGHTA and CDR2 is FQGNSA. CDR3 length equals 18 residues. V shed 1 base and J 0 bases; nucleotides not matched to a gene: 11. The CDR3 DNA follows: TGTGCCAGCAGCTTAGAATCATGGGCAGGGGGAACTAACTATGGCTACACCTTC. It encodes CASSLESWAGGTNYGYTF.

This clonotype was observed a handful of times. The chain employs TRBV19 and TRBJ1-5; no clear D gene. Germline V gene lookup returns CDR1 LNHDA and CDR2 SQIVND (reference sequence). The V end lost 2 bases, the J end lost 1 base, and 9 bases lay between the germline ends. The CDR3 is 15 residues long. CDR3 bases: TGTGCCAGTAGTATATTCCTTAGCAGCAATCAGCCCCAGCATTTT. Its translation is CASSIFLSSNQPQHF.

This clonotype was seen ten or more times. The chain recombines TRBV29-1 with TRBJ2-2; 7 nucleotides agree with TRBD2. The J segment lost 3 bases and the V segment lost 3 bases, leaving 4 bases of the junction unmatched. Germline V gives CDR1 SQVTM, CDR2 ANQGSEA. The CDR3 is 14 amino acids. The CDR3 protein is CSVEGGLDTGELFF. In DNA form, the CDR3 reads TGCAGCGTTGAGGGGGGGTTGGACACCGGGGAGCTGTTTTTT.

With respect to this clonotype: Given a much more abundant clone one base away, this may be a read error. The chain carries TRBV30 and TRBJ2-7; 10 nucleotides match TRBD2. This CDR3 contains 15 residues. The V gene end was trimmed by 5 bases and the J gene end by 1 base; junction bases not matched to a gene: 8. Germline CDR1 GTSNPN, CDR2 SVGIG (reference sequence). The CDR3 reads CAWGSRTSGSYEQYF. CDR3 nucleotide sequence: TGTGCCTGGGGTTCCCGGACTAGCGGATCCTACGAGCAGTACTTC.

This clonotype showed up many times. V is TRBV20-1 and J is TRBJ2-2; 7 nucleotides align to TRBD2. CDR3 length: 14 residues. With 0 bases clipped from V and 5 bases from J, the junction kept 3 bases outside the gene matches. Germline V gene data show CDR1 as DFQATT and CDR2 as SNEGSKA (reference sequence). The CDR3 is CSARDWEGTGELFF. The CDR3 DNA reads as TGCAGTGCTAGAGATTGGGAGGGGACCGGGGAGCTGTTTTTT.

This clonotype was seen at least ten times. The rearrangement links TRBV28 to TRBJ1-1, with D uncertain. The CDR3 extends over 11 amino acids. The V and J ends lost 10 bases and 0 bases respectively, with 6 bases between them. Germline values: CDR1 MDHEN, CDR2 SYDVKM. The CDR3 loop reads CATLLNTEAFF. DNA for the CDR3: TGTGCCACCCTTTTGAACACTGAAGCTTTCTTT.

The V and J genes are TRBV7-3 and TRBJ2-7; a possible D gene is TRBD2 (5 bases). The CDR3 runs to 14 residues. The germline gives CDR1 SGHTA, CDR2 FQGTGA. V was cut by 5 bases and J by 3 bases, with 14 bases left in between. CDR3 residues: CASSPAFGSYEQYF. The CDR3 DNA is TGTGCCAGCAGCCCGGCCTTTGGGAGCTACGAGCAGTACTTC.

This clonotype was counted many times. The DNA of the CDR3 is TGTGCCAGCACCCTGGGGGGAGATACGCAGTATTTT. Residues: CASTLGGDTQYF. The V and J genes are TRBV28 and TRBJ2-3, with a tentative D call TRBD2 (6 bases). The CDR3 loop spans 12 amino acids. Germline V gives CDR1 MDHEN, CDR2 SYDVKM. V lost 7 bases, J lost 5 bases, and 10 bases lay in between.

The gene calls are TRBV19 and TRBJ2-7; a possible D gene is TRBD2 (5 bases). Looked up from germline, CDR1 is LNHDA and CDR2 is SQIVND (reference sequence). The CDR3 extends over 15 amino acids. V lost 8 bases and J 4 bases, leaving 21 bases between the germline ends. The CDR3 loop is CASQWSSGEGYEQYF. The CDR3 nucleotides are TGTGCCAGTCAGTGGTCCTCGGGCGAGGGTTACGAGCAGTACTTC.

In DNA, the CDR3 is TGTGCCAGCAGTTTTTCTAGCGCCGAAGACTACGAGCAGTACTTC. Translated: CASSFSSAEDYEQYF. The rearrangement links TRBV6-2 or TRBV6-3 to TRBJ2-7, with D maybe TRBD2 (6 bases). Trimming removed 4 bases from V and 3 bases from J, with 16 bases in between. CDR3 length: 15 amino acids. Per germline, CDR1 MNHEY and CDR2 SVGEGT.

The chain links TRBV10-3 to TRBJ2-3, with D possibly matching TRBD2 (5 bases). The V end lost 0 bases, the J end lost 5 bases, and 9 bases lay between the germline ends. The germline V gene encodes CDR1 ENHRY and CDR2 SYGVKD. There are 14 residues in the CDR3. This CDR3 reads CAISESVAIDTQYF. CDR3 DNA: TGTGCCATCAGTGAGTCTGTAGCGATAGATACGCAGTATTTT.

This clonotype was observed many times. V gene TRBV5-6 combines with J gene TRBJ1-1, with a tentative D call TRBD1 (5 bases). V lost 4 bases, J lost 6 bases, and 10 bases lay in between. Germline CDR1 reads SGHDT; CDR2 reads YYEEEE. The CDR3 extends over 12 amino acids. CDR3 nucleotide sequence: TGTGCCAGCAGCACCGCAGGGCCTGAAGCTTTCTTT. Translation: CASSTAGPEAFF.

This clonotype turned up a few times. The chain links TRBV28 to TRBJ2-3; 11 positions agree with TRBD1. CDR3 length equals 18 residues. V gave up 2 bases and J gave up 2 bases; unmatched junction bases: 9. Germline assignment: CDR1 MDHEN and CDR2 SYDVKM. Here the CDR3 reads CASSLIRTGGSNTDTQYF. CDR3 sequence (DNA): TGTGCCAGCAGTTTAATCAGGACAGGGGGCTCGAACACAGATACGCAGTATTTT.

J is TRBJ1-1 and V is TRBV19, with 7 bases identical to TRBD1. The CDR3 is made up of 15 amino acids. The ends lost 4 bases at V and 4 bases at J; junction bases unmatched: 9. Per the germline V gene, CDR1 is LNHDA and CDR2 is SQIVND (reference sequence). The CDR3 protein is CASSKTGCWSTEAFF. DNA for the CDR3: TGTGCCAGTAGTAAGACAGGGTGCTGGAGCACTGAAGCTTTCTTT.

This sequence joins TRBV20-1 and TRBJ2-1; 12 bases agree with TRBD2. CDR3 length: 19 amino acids. V lost 1 base, J lost 7 bases, and 17 bases stayed unmatched. CDR1 is DFQATT and CDR2 is SNEGSKA in the germline V gene (reference sequence). In DNA form, the CDR3 reads TGCAGTGCTAGAGGGGGGGGACTAGCGGGCGTGGGACCCTGGAATGAGCAGTTCTTC. Amino acids: CSARGGGLAGVGPWNEQFF.

Details on this clonotype: No conserved phenylalanine or tryptophan ends this CDR3, so it is likely a read error. This chain joins TRBV20-1 and TRBJ2-1, with 12 bases matching TRBD2. Germline CDR1 reads DFQATT; CDR2 reads SNEGSKA (reference sequence). The CDR3 totals 15 residues. With V trimmed by 4 bases and J by 0 bases, 1 base remained unmatched. The CDR3 coding sequence is TGCAGTGCTAAGACTAGCGGGGGCTCCTACAATGAGCAGTTCTAC. Protein: CSAKTSGGSYNEQFY.

About this clonotype itself: This sequence may be a read error, since a much larger clone differs from it by one base. The V gene is TRBV2, the J gene TRBJ2-7; TRBD2 agrees at 10 bases. The CDR3 totals 15 residues. The germline V gene encodes CDR1 SNHLY and CDR2 FYNNEI. J gave up 2 bases and V 8 bases, and 9 bases lay outside the gene matches. CDR3 DNA: TGTGCCAGCGGTGGAAAGCGGGGGGGAACCTACGAGCAGTACTTC. Encoded protein: CASGGKRGGTYEQYF.

As regards this clonotype: A much larger clone lies one base from this, so it may be a read error. The rearrangement links TRBV7-8 to TRBJ2-3, with a weak D call TRBD1 (6 bases). Germline CDR1 and CDR2: SGHVS and FQNEAQ. The CDR3 is 16 amino acids. The chain's CDR3 is CSSSPLQDSFTDTQYF. DNA for the CDR3: TGTTCCAGCAGCCCACTCCAGGACAGCTTCACAGATACGCAGTATTTT. The variable domain in full, completed from reference TRBV7-8 and TRBJ2-3, reads GAGVSQSPRYKVAKRGQDVALRCDPISGHVSLFWYQQALGQGPEFLTYFQNEAQLDKSGLPSDRFFAERPEGSVSTLKIQRTQQEDSAVYLCSSSPLQDSFTDTQYFGPGTRLTVL.